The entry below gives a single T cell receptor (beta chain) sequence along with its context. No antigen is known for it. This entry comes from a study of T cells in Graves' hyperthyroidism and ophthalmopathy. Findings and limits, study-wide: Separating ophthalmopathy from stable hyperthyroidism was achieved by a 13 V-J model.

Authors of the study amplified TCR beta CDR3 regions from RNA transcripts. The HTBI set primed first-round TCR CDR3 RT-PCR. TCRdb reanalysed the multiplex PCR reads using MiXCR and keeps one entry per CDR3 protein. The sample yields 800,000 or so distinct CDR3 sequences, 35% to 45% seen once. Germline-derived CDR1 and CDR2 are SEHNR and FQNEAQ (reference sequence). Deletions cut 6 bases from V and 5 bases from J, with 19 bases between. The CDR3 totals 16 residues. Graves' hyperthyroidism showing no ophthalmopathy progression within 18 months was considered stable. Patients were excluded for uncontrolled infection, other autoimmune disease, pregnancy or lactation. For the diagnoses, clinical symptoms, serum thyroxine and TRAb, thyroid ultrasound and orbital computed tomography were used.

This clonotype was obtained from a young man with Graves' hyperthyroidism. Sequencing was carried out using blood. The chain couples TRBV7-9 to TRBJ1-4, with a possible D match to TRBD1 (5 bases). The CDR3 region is CASRKEMGTGNEKLFF. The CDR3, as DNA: TGTGCCAGCAGGAAAGAAATGGGGACGGGGAATGAAAAACTGTTTTTT.